This T cell receptor beta chain stems from a study of monozygotic twins with inflammatory bowel disease. Study-wide findings and caveats: Twins with IBD had fewer clonotypes in common with others than healthy twins, particularly during disease activity. IBD patients carried less diverse TCRbeta repertoires (inverse Simpson) than healthy co-twins.

TCRdb reanalyzed the 5' RACE reads and collapses them to one entry per CDR3 protein, without DNA. Here the sample table reports fewer than 350,000 distinct CDR3 sequences. Remarks on this clonotype: The antigen is undetermined.

Germline assignment: CDR1 DFQATT and CDR2 SNEGSKA (reference sequence). The CDR3 length is 14 residues. The origin of this receptor is a human donor with ulcerative colitis or Crohn's disease, or a healthy co-twin of an affected twin (not recorded which). The chain joins TRBV20-1 to TRBJ1-5; lacking DNA, the TRBD1 call made by TCRdb goes unchecked. Sequenced input: blood. This chain's CDR3 is CSARVGQNNQPQHF.